Listed below are T cell receptor beta chains from one sample, sequenced in a study of cytomegalovirus exposure and HLA in healthy donors. TCRdb's table, derived via immunoSEQ multiplex PCR, lists solely in-frame clones and lacks some. Of approximately 160,000 clones listed, over 65% are singletons. The source material was PBMCs. The receptors here all came from a female donor in good health and CMV-seronegative. Each CDR3 is given with its conserved first and last residue. The order of the fields is J gene, D gene, clone size, V gene, CDR3 DNA, CDR3 protein. The D gene is left open where the match is weak. Only some rows state a clone size, as once, few, many or a class for expanded clones.

j_call: TRBJ1-1; d_call: NA; clone_size: NA; v_call: TRBV28; cdr3_nt: TGTGCCAGCAGTGGGGATGACAGCCCAGGGGCTTTCTTT; cdr3_aa: CASSGDDSPGAFF
j_call: TRBJ2-7; d_call: TRBD2; clone_size: few; v_call: TRBV28; cdr3_nt: TGTGCCAGCAGCCCAAGACTAGCGGGACCTTACGAGCAGTACTTC; cdr3_aa: CASSPRLAGPYEQYF
j_call: TRBJ1-1; d_call: NA; clone_size: NA; v_call: TRBV9; cdr3_nt: TGTGCCAGCAGCGTAGAGGGTGGGGGAGGGCCTGAAGCTTTCTTT; cdr3_aa: CASSVEGGGGPEAFF
j_call: TRBJ2-5; d_call: TRBD1; clone_size: NA; v_call: TRBV9; cdr3_nt: TGTGCCAGCAGCGTTGGGCTTCTGGGACAGGGGTTCCGAGAGACCCAGTACTTC; cdr3_aa: CASSVGLLGQGFRETQYF
j_call: TRBJ2-1; d_call: NA; clone_size: few; v_call: TRBV4-3; cdr3_nt: TGCGCCAGCAGCCAACCCTTGGGATCCAGGGACAATGAGCAGTTCTTC; cdr3_aa: CASSQPLGSRDNEQFF
j_call: TRBJ2-3; d_call: NA; clone_size: NA; v_call: TRBV12-2; cdr3_nt: TGTGCAAGTCGCTTAGGACAGGGGGCCACAGATACGCAGTATTTT; cdr3_aa: CASRLGQGATDTQYF
j_call: TRBJ2-1; d_call: TRBD2; clone_size: few; v_call: TRBV7-8; cdr3_nt: TGTGCCAGCAGCTTAGCAGTCCCTAGCGGGGGCTACAATGAGCAGTTCTTC; cdr3_aa: CASSLAVPSGGYNEQFF
j_call: TRBJ2-1; d_call: TRBD2; clone_size: NA; v_call: TRBV7-6; cdr3_nt: TGTGCCAGCAGCTTAGAAAGACTAGCCAGGTCCTACAATGAGCAGTTCTTC; cdr3_aa: CASSLERLARSYNEQFF
j_call: TRBJ2-7; d_call: TRBD1; clone_size: NA; v_call: TRBV30; cdr3_nt: TGTGCCTGGAGTGTACGGACAGGTAACTACGAGCAGTACTTC; cdr3_aa: CAWSVRTGNYEQYF
j_call: TRBJ2-7; d_call: NA; clone_size: few; v_call: TRBV6-1; cdr3_nt: TGTGCCAGCAGTGATCCTTTTAACAGAGGGACCTACGAGCAGTACTTC; cdr3_aa: CASSDPFNRGTYEQYF
j_call: TRBJ2-7; d_call: TRBD1; clone_size: once; v_call: TRBV11-2; cdr3_nt: TGTGCCAGCAGCTTAGTCGGACAGGGGTACGAGCAGTACTTC; cdr3_aa: CASSLVGQGYEQYF
j_call: TRBJ2-3; d_call: NA; clone_size: NA; v_call: TRBV6-1; cdr3_nt: TGTGCCACCTCAGACGGAGGATTGGCCACAGATACGCAGTATTTT; cdr3_aa: CATSDGGLATDTQYF
j_call: TRBJ2-2; d_call: NA; clone_size: once; v_call: TRBV5-1; cdr3_nt: TGCGCCAGCAGCTTGTCTAGCGTCACCGGGGAGCTGTTTTTT; cdr3_aa: CASSLSSVTGELFF
j_call: TRBJ2-3; d_call: NA; clone_size: NA; v_call: TRBV9; cdr3_nt: TGTGCCAGCAGCTCCCAGGGCGTGGGCACAGATACGCAGTATTTT; cdr3_aa: CASSSQGVGTDTQYF
j_call: TRBJ1-6; d_call: NA; clone_size: few; v_call: TRBV9; cdr3_nt: TGTGCCAGCAGCGTAGATGCGAATTCACCCCTCCACTTT; cdr3_aa: CASSVDANSPLHF
j_call: TRBJ2-7; d_call: NA; clone_size: NA; v_call: TRBV29-1; cdr3_nt: TGCAGCGTCCTGGCCCTAGGCTCCTACGAGCAGTACTTC; cdr3_aa: CSVLALGSYEQYF
j_call: TRBJ2-7; d_call: TRBD1; clone_size: once; v_call: TRBV29-1; cdr3_nt: TGCAGCGTTGAAAAGGGGGCTCACGAGCAGTACTTC; cdr3_aa: CSVEKGAHEQYF